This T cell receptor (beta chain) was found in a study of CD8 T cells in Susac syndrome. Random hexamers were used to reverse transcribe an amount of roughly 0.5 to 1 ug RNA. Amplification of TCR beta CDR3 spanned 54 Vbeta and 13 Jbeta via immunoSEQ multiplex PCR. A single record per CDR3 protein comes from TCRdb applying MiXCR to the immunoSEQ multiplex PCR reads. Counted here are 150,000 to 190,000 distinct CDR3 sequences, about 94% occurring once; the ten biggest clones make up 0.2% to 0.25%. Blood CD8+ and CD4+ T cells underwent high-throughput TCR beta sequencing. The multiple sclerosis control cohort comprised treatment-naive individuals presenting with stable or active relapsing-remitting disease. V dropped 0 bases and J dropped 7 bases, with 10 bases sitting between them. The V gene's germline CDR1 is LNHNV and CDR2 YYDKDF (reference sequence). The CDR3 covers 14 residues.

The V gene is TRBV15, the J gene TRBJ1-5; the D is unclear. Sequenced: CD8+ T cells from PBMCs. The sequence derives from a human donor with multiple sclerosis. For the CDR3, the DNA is TGTGCCACCAGCAGAGATTCCCTCCTACAGCCCCAGCATTTT. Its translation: CATSRDSLLQPQHF.